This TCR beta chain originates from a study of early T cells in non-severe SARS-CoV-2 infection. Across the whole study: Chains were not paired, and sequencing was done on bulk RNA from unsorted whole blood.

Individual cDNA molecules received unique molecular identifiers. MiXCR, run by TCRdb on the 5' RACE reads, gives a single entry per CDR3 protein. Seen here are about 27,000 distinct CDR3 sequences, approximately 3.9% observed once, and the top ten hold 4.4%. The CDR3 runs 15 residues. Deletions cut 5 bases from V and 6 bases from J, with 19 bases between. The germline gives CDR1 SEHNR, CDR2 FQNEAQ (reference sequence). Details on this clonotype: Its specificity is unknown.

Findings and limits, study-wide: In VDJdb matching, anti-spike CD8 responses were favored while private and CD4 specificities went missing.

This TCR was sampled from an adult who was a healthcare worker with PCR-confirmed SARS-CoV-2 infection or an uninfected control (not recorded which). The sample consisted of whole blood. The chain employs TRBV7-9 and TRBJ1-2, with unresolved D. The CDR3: CASSPARNPTNGYTF. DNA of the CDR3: TGTGCCAGCAGCCCCGCCCGGAATCCCACTAATGGCTACACCTTC.